The 5 T cell receptor beta chains given below trace back to one sample, sequenced in a study of PD-1 blockade in classical Hodgkin lymphoma. The data were produced by immunoSEQ multiplex PCR, yet TCRdb's version contains in-frame clones alone and is incomplete. The table shows 6,000 to 6,500 clones, with approximately 75% occurring only once. No patient escaped relapse after autologous stem cell transplantation, and brentuximab vedotin exposure varied. Sequences were derived from peripheral blood mononuclear cells (PBMCs), sampled at baseline. The receptors come from a human donor with classical Hodgkin lymphoma.

The CDR3 coding sequence is TGCAGCGCCCCGGGACGCGTTGCGGATACGCAGTATTTT. It encodes CSAPGRVADTQYF. The chain links TRBV29-1 to TRBJ2-3; either TRBD1 or TRBD2 may supply D (5 bases each). Per germline, CDR1 SQVTM and CDR2 ANQGSEA. Between the trimmed V and J ends, which lost 7 bases and 6 bases, there was a span of 17 bases. The CDR3 loop spans 13 amino acids.

This clone was seen only once. This sequence joins TRBV27 and TRBJ2-2; 11 positions match TRBD2. Losses at the gene ends were 6 bases for V and 4 bases for J; bases not matched to a gene: 7. Germline-derived CDR1 and CDR2 are MNHEY and SMNVEV (reference sequence). The CDR3 extends over 16 amino acids. The CDR3: CASRPTSGSGTGELFF. DNA for the CDR3: TGTGCCAGCAGGCCAACTAGCGGGAGTGGCACCGGGGAGCTGTTTTTT.

The gene calls are TRBV18 and TRBJ1-4; TRBD1 matches at 10 bases. This CDR3 is built from 15 residues. Germline trimming cut 4 bases from V and 8 bases from J; bases unmatched to any gene: 7. Germline V gene data show CDR1 as KGHSH and CDR2 as LQKENI. The chain's CDR3 is CASSRGGQGGEKLFF. In nucleotides, the CDR3 is TGTGCCAGCTCACGAGGCGGACAGGGGGGCGAAAAACTGTTTTTT.

The chain employs TRBV25-1 and TRBJ1-1; D might be TRBD1 (5 bases). Trimming took 5 bases from V and 1 from J, leaving 8 bases between them. The CDR3 contains 13 residues. Germline CDR1 is MGHDK and CDR2 is SYGVNS. DNA of the CDR3: TGTGCCAGCAGTAAGACAGAGAACACTGAAGCTTTCTTT. This gives the protein CASSKTENTEAFF.

This chain links TRBV6-5 with TRBJ2-7, with 12 bases identical to TRBD2. J gave up 3 bases and V 7 bases, and 7 bases lay outside the gene matches. The CDR3 has 15 amino acids. Germline V gene sequence: CDR1 MNHEY, CDR2 SVGAGI. As DNA, the CDR3 is TGTGCCAGCACCAGGACTAGCGGGACTCTCTACGAGCAGTACTTC. Protein sequence: CASTRTSGTLYEQYF.